This T cell receptor (beta chain) was profiled in a study of T cells in tuberculosis. Study as a whole: CD1B tetramers identified T cells specific for mycobacterial lipid GMM. This South African cohort compared adolescents with or without latent tuberculosis against adults with active tuberculosis.

Specified time point: new active TB diagnosis, blood taken before or within 7 days of starting treatment. Patients were newly diagnosed, HIV-seronegative, and aged 18 or older. This clone was detected only once. TCRdb's table, derived via immunoSEQ multiplex PCR, lists solely in-frame clones and lacks some. In the table there are some 40,000 clones, 94% of which are singletons. Losses at the gene ends were 1 base for V and 6 bases for J; bases not matched to a gene: 10. Germline V CDR1 and CDR2: MGHRA, YSYEKL. The CDR3 extends over 16 amino acids. The chain combines TRBV4-1 with TRBJ1-2; 8 bases match TRBD1. The sequencing used PBMCs, collected at tuberculosis diagnosis. The clonotype originates from an adult with tuberculosis. CDR3 loop: CASSQVRTGIFDGYTF. CDR3 sequence (DNA): TGCGCCAGCAGCCAAGTCCGGACAGGGATCTTTGATGGCTACACCTTC.